This T cell receptor (beta chain) was sequenced during a study of patients and donors after allogeneic stem cell transplantation. TCRdb fed the RT-PCR reads into MiXCR, producing one record per CDR3 protein. The sample holds about a million distinct CDR3 sequences, about 20% seen once. The CDR3 extends over 16 amino acids. V was trimmed by 5 bases and J by 3 bases, leaving 21 bases between them. Germline CDR1 is DFQATT and CDR2 is SNEGSKA (reference sequence). This clonotype turned up a few times. The receptor was isolated from a human donor who was either an allogeneic HSCT recipient or a stem cell or donor lymphocyte infusion donor (not recorded which). It is not recorded whose cells these are; they may come from a transplant donor. Sequenced: blood, either unsorted or a sorted T cell fraction (not recorded which). The chain recombines TRBV20-1 with TRBJ2-3, with D possibly TRBD1 on 6 matching bases. This CDR3 reads CSAGDWGQEWTDTQYF. The CDR3 DNA reads TGCAGTGCTGGGGATTGGGGGCAGGAGTGGACAGATACGCAGTATTTT.